The 31 T cell receptor beta chains listed next were all sequenced from one sample in a study of human T cells and chemical hapten exposure. As for time point: pre-sensitization, week 0. Treatment given: therapeutic diphenylcyclopropenone sensitization with weekly scalp DPC. Using its own MiXCR run on the RACE reads, TCRdb lists one record per CDR3 protein. The table records some 300,000 distinct CDR3 sequences, around 5.5% of them present only once. This material consisted of whole blood, taken in connection with sensitization to the hapten diphenylcyclopropenone (DPC). The receptor source for this set is a woman under 30 with alopecia areata. Some clones in this sample may be carry-over from other donors' samples.

The chain links TRBV7-3 to TRBJ1-1; D is perhaps TRBD1 (5 bases). The germline V gene encodes CDR1 SGHTA and CDR2 FQGTGA. The CDR3 extends over 16 amino acids. Between the trimmed V and J ends, which lost 1 base and 10 bases, there was a span of 22 bases. CDR3: CASSLRGVGSGSGAFF. CDR3 in DNA: TGTGCCAGCAGCTTAAGGGGAGTGGGCTCAGGGAGCGGAGCTTTCTTT.

This clonotype was detected many times. The chain is built from TRBV7-8 and TRBJ1-1; a weak D match, TRBD1 (5 bases). Germline CDR1 and CDR2: SGHVS and FQNEAQ. CDR3 length: 17 amino acids. The germline V and J ends were trimmed by 1 base and 0 bases, with 15 bases remaining between them. CDR3 region: CASSLDLDSPLNTEAFF. CDR3 coding DNA: TGTGCCAGCAGCTTAGACCTTGACAGCCCCCTGAACACTGAAGCTTTCTTT.

This clonotype was observed many times. V and J are TRBV20-1 and TRBJ1-6; no firm D call. Germline V gene data show CDR1 as DFQATT and CDR2 as SNEGSKA (reference sequence). The V end lost 0 bases, the J end lost 3 bases, and 9 bases lay between the germline ends. The CDR3 is 15 residues long. This chain's CDR3 is CSARDSNSYNSPLHF. CDR3 coding DNA: TGCAGTGCTAGAGATTCCAACAGCTATAATTCACCCCTCCACTTT.

This clonotype was recorded at least ten times. The chain uses TRBV20-1 and TRBJ1-5; no firm D call. This CDR3 spans 12 amino acids. Per the germline V gene, CDR1 is DFQATT and CDR2 is SNEGSKA (reference sequence). The V gene lost 1 base and the J gene lost 5 bases, with 6 bases spanning the gap. CDR3: CSARVEHQPQHF. CDR3 coding DNA: TGCAGTGCTAGAGTCGAACATCAGCCCCAGCATTTT.

The rearrangement joins TRBV12-3 or TRBV12-4 to TRBJ1-1, with a weak D call TRBD1 (6 bases). CDR3 length: 13 residues. The V gene lost 3 bases and the J gene lost 4 bases, with 9 bases spanning the gap. CDR3 in amino acids: CASSFKGGTEAFF. The CDR3 DNA sequence: TGTGCCAGCAGTTTCAAGGGGGGCACTGAAGCTTTCTTT.

This clonotype has more than one count but fewer than ten. Relative to the germline gene, one junction end is altered; a read error may explain this. The rearrangement joins TRBV7-3 to TRBJ2-7; D possibly corresponds to TRBD2 (6 bases). Germline V gives CDR1 SGHTA, CDR2 FQGTGA. CDR3 size: 15 residues. CDR3 amino acids: CASSLKPGGTYEQYF. The CDR3 nucleotides are TGTGCCAGCAGTTTAAAACCTGGGGGGACCTACGAGCAGTACTTC.

This clonotype was seen only a few times. The chain employs TRBV3-1 and TRBJ2-5, with D hard to call. This CDR3 contains 15 residues. Trimming cost V 1 base and J 5 bases, with 14 bases left between them. CDR1 is LGHDT, CDR2 YNNKEL, per germline (reference sequence). The CDR3 region has the DNA TGTGCCAGCAGCCAAGTAGACAAGCTGTGGGAGACCCAGTACTTC. The encoded protein is CASSQVDKLWETQYF.

This clonotype was found many times. V usage is TRBV3-1 and J usage is TRBJ1-1; D might be TRBD1 (5 bases). The CDR3 has 13 amino acids. V lost 0 bases, J lost 11 bases, and 13 bases lay in between. In germline, CDR1 is LGHDT, CDR2 YNNKEL (reference sequence). Here the CDR3 reads CASSQDRGFAAFF. The CDR3 DNA reads TGTGCCAGCAGCCAAGATAGGGGCTTTGCGGCTTTCTTT.

This clonotype was found a few times. The chain has TRBV2 and TRBJ1-6; unclear D gene. The CDR3 is 16 residues long. The V end was cut by 1 base, the J end by 5 bases, with 12 bases between. Per germline, CDR1 SNHLY and CDR2 FYNNEI. The CDR3 DNA reads TGTGCCAGCAGTGAAGGGAGGGTTAAAAATAATTCACCCCTCCACTTT. Protein product: CASSEGRVKNNSPLHF.

The chain joins TRBV12-3 or TRBV12-4 to TRBJ2-5; a weak D match, TRBD1 (6 bases). This CDR3 spans 13 amino acids. The ends were cut back, 6 bases at V and 5 bases at J, with 13 bases in the middle. This CDR3 reads CASRPGVAETQYF. The CDR3 DNA follows: TGTGCCAGCAGGCCAGGGGTCGCCGAGACCCAGTACTTC.

The V call is TRBV6-5, the J call TRBJ2-3; no clear D gene. The CDR3 is 16 residues long. Trimming pared 4 bases from V and 2 bases from J, leaving 16 bases between. Germline V gene lookup returns CDR1 MNHEY and CDR2 SVGAGI. CDR3 sequence reads: CASSSNRRLVTDTQYF. CDR3 DNA sequence: TGTGCCAGCAGTTCAAACAGACGCCTGGTCACAGATACGCAGTATTTT.

This chain connects TRBV9 to TRBJ1-3; D is ambiguous. Trimming removed 0 bases from V and 7 bases from J, with 8 bases in between. The CDR3 loop spans 13 amino acids. Germline V CDR1 and CDR2: SGDLS, YYNGEE. CDR3 coding DNA: TGTGCCAGCAGCGTAGATCTAAGGAACACCATATATTTT. This translates into CASSVDLRNTIYF.

This clonotype was detected only a few times. The chain links TRBV4-2 to TRBJ2-5, with TRBD2 identical over 10 bases. The CDR3 loop spans 16 amino acids. Per germline, CDR1 LGHNA and CDR2 YNFKEQ. Trimming at V came to 0 bases and at J to 5 bases, leaving 6 bases not matched to a gene. CDR3 protein: CASSQELAGGRETQYF. CDR3 nucleotide sequence: TGTGCCAGCAGCCAAGAATTAGCGGGGGGCCGGGAGACCCAGTACTTC.

The chain links TRBV21-1 to TRBJ2-4; the tabulated D call, TRBD1, remains unverified against the DNA. TRBV21-1 has pseudogene status. The CDR3 sequence is 18 residues long. The DNA for the CDR3 is TGTGCCAGCAGCCAAGCCCCGGACAGGGACGGAACCAAAAACATTCAGTACTTC. Translated, it gives CASSQAPDRDGTKNIQYF.

This clonotype has ten or more counts. The chain links TRBV7-2 to TRBJ2-3; 10 bases line up with TRBD2. Per the germline V gene, CDR1 is SGHTA and CDR2 is FQGNSA. The length of the CDR3 is 17 residues. The V segment lost 3 bases and the J segment 7 bases; nucleotides outside the gene matches: 13. The CDR3 loop reads CASSFKTEGLAHYTQYF. The CDR3 DNA reads TGTGCCAGCAGCTTCAAAACCGAGGGACTAGCGCACTATACGCAGTATTTT.

The gene calls are TRBV28 and TRBJ2-3, with TRBD2 matching over 9 bases. V was pared by 2 bases and J by 2 bases, with 8 bases of the junction left unmatched. CDR3 length: 17 amino acids. CDR1 is MDHEN and CDR2 is SYDVKM in the germline V gene. CDR3 bases: TGTGCCAGCAGTTTAGAGTCGGCGGGGGGGCCCACAGATACGCAGTATTTT. Translated: CASSLESAGGPTDTQYF.

This clonotype was seen many times. V usage is TRBV6-5 and J usage is TRBJ2-3, with D possibly TRBD2 on 5 matching bases. The CDR3 sequence is 12 residues long. The germline V and J ends were trimmed by 4 bases and 6 bases, with 8 bases remaining between them. CDR1 is MNHEY and CDR2 is SVGAGI in the germline V gene. The CDR3 DNA sequence: TGTGCCAGCAGTTTAGACTACGATACGCAGTATTTT. Its translation: CASSLDYDTQYF.

The J gene is TRBJ1-4, the V gene TRBV12-3 or TRBV12-4; TRBD1 matches 7 bases. The CDR3 extends over 15 amino acids. V shed 5 bases, J shed 6 bases, and the junction held 9 bases outside the gene matches. The CDR3 DNA follows: TGTGCCAGCAGTCGGCACAGGGGCAGGGATGAAAAACTGTTTTTT. This codes for CASSRHRGRDEKLFF.

This clonotype was seen at least ten times. CDR3 in amino acids: CAIGDPGQPGNTIYF. CDR3 DNA sequence: TGTGCCATCGGGGACCCGGGACAGCCTGGAAACACCATATATTTT. The chain employs TRBV10-3 and TRBJ1-3, with 7 nucleotides matching TRBD1. The V and J ends lost 8 bases and 2 bases, in that order; junction bases with no gene match: 9. This CDR3 has 15 residues. CDR1 is ENHRY and CDR2 is SYGVKD in the germline V gene.

The sample holds a few counts of this clonotype. CDR3 DNA sequence: TGCAGTGCCCCTTCCCCTGCGGGGGGCACTGAAGCTTTCTTT. Its protein product is CSAPSPAGGTEAFF. The chain uses TRBV20-1 and TRBJ1-1, with D maybe TRBD1 (5 bases). The CDR3 runs to 14 residues. Trimming cost V 6 bases and J 4 bases, with 18 bases left between them. The germline CDR1 and CDR2 sequences are DFQATT and SNEGSKA (reference sequence).

The table lists this clonotype with a few counts. This rearrangement joins TRBV20-1 to TRBJ1-1; D gene uncertain. The CDR3 is 14 amino acids. V gave up 0 bases and J gave up 0 bases, with 8 bases separating them. Germline values: CDR1 DFQATT, CDR2 SNEGSKA (reference sequence). The CDR3 DNA reads TGCAGTGCTAGAGAAAGGACGGTGAACACTGAAGCTTTCTTT. Translated: CSARERTVNTEAFF.

In its sample, this clonotype was seen many times. The rearrangement uses TRBV5-8 and TRBJ1-2, with D hard to call. Deletions cut 0 bases from V and 5 bases from J, with 2 bases between. Germline V gene sequence: CDR1 SGHTS, CDR2 YDEGEE. This CDR3 comprises 11 residues. CDR3 sequence (DNA): TGTGCCAGCAGCTTGGAATATGGCTACACCTTC. As protein: CASSLEYGYTF.

This clonotype was recorded a few times. V and J are TRBV5-1 and TRBJ2-7; maybe TRBD1 (6 bases). The CDR3 has 12 amino acids. CDR1 is SGHRS and CDR2 is YFSETQ in the germline V gene. The germline V and J ends were trimmed by 1 base and 5 bases, with 7 bases remaining between them. CDR3 residues: CASSLYRDEQYF. The CDR3 DNA follows: TGCGCCAGCAGCTTGTACAGGGACGAGCAGTACTTC. Combining the CDR3 with reference TRBV5-1 and TRBJ2-7 gives the whole variable domain KAGVTQTPRYLIKTRGQQVTLSCSPISGHRSVSWYQQTPGQGLQFLFEYFSETQRNKGNFPGRFSGRQFSNSRSEMNVSTLELGDSALYLCASSLYRDEQYFGPGTRLTVT.

This clonotype has only a few counts. The chain recombines TRBV6-1 with TRBJ1-1; 7 bases match TRBD1. This CDR3 spans 11 amino acids. Germline trimming cut 7 bases from V and 6 bases from J; bases unmatched to any gene: 2. Germline CDR1 reads MNHNS; CDR2 reads SASEGT. The CDR3: CASKGAAEAFF. The CDR3 DNA reads TGTGCCAGCAAGGGGGCGGCTGAAGCTTTCTTT.

Only a few counts were recorded for this clonotype. The rearrangement links TRBV7-2 to TRBJ1-2; D is unresolved. Germline V gene sequence: CDR1 SGHTA, CDR2 FQGNSA. Trimming removed 5 bases from V and 8 bases from J, with 9 bases in between. CDR3 size: 11 residues. The CDR3 sequence: CASSQQFGYTF. In nucleotides, the CDR3 is TGTGCCAGCAGCCAACAGTTCGGCTACACCTTC.

The genes are TRBV7-6 and TRBJ2-3; D might be TRBD2 (5 bases). The germline V and J ends were trimmed by 4 bases and 0 bases, with 17 bases remaining between them. This CDR3 spans 17 amino acids. Germline CDR1 SGHVS, CDR2 FNYEAQ. The CDR3 DNA reads as TGTGCCAGCAGCTACCCCGCGGGTGGGGAGAGCACAGATACGCAGTATTTT. It encodes CASSYPAGGESTDTQYF.

This clonotype was seen repeatedly, ten times or more. This chain joins TRBV7-2 and TRBJ2-2; 13 bases line up with TRBD2. The trim removed 8 bases at V and 7 bases at J, leaving 7 bases unmatched. There are 15 residues in the CDR3. Germline CDR1 reads SGHTA; CDR2 reads FQGNSA. The CDR3, as DNA: TGTGCCAGCGCACTAGCGGGGGGGCTTGGCGGGGAGCTGTTTTTT. Its protein product is CASALAGGLGGELFF.

The rearrangement links TRBV4-1 to TRBJ1-4; D unresolved. Trimming cost V 0 bases and J 8 bases, with 13 bases left between them. The length of the CDR3 is 15 residues. CDR1 and CDR2 (germline): MGHRA, YSYEKL. The CDR3 nucleotides read TGCGCCAGCAGCCAAGATCGAGGTGTTGGCGAAAAACTGTTTTTT. This encodes CASSQDRGVGEKLFF.

V is TRBV20-1 and J is TRBJ2-3; tentatively, D is TRBD1 or TRBD2 (5 bases each). This CDR3 is 13 amino acids long. V lost 6 bases and J 11 bases, leaving 21 bases between the germline ends. Germline CDR1 is DFQATT and CDR2 is SNEGSKA (reference sequence). CDR3 protein: CSATTTSGPGQYF. Here the CDR3 DNA reads TGCAGTGCCACGACCACCTCGGGGCCCGGGCAGTATTTT.

The chain uses TRBV6-2 or TRBV6-3 and TRBJ2-1; 11 nucleotides match TRBD2. CDR3 length: 13 residues. The V gene's germline CDR1 is MNHEY and CDR2 SVGEGT. Losses at the gene ends were 7 bases for V and 6 bases for J; bases not matched to a gene: 2. The CDR3 DNA reads TGTGCCAGCACCCTAGCGGGGGGCAATGAGCAGTTCTTC. Its protein is CASTLAGGNEQFF.

This chain joins TRBV2 and TRBJ1-6; no clear D. This CDR3 region has 14 residues. Trimming left V 7 bases short and J 5 bases short, with 12 bases between. Germline CDR1 is SNHLY and CDR2 is FYNNEI. Written as DNA, the CDR3 is TGTGCCAGCAACATGACACCTGATAATTCACCCCTCCACTTT. This encodes CASNMTPDNSPLHF.